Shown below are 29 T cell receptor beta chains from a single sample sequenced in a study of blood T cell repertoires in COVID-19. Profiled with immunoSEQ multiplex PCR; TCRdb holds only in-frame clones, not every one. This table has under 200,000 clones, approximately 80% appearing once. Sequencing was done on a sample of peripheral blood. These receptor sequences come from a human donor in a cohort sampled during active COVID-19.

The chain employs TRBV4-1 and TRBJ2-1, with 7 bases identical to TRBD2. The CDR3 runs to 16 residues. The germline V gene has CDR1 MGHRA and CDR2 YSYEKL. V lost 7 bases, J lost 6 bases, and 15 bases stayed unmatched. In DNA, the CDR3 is TGCGCCAGCACCCTTATAGCGGGCCCAACGGGCAATGAGCAGTTCTTC. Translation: CASTLIAGPTGNEQFF.

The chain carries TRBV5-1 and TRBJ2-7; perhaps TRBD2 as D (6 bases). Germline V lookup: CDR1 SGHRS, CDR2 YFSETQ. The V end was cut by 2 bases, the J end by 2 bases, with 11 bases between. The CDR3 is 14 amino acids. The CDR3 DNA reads TGCGCCAGCAGCTTCGGGACTGTAACCTACGAGCAGTACTTC. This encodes CASSFGTVTYEQYF.

The CDR3 spells CASSQTKLAGDAYEQYF. The CDR3 DNA reads TGCGCCAGCAGCCAAACCAAACTAGCGGGAGATGCCTACGAGCAGTACTTC. V usage is TRBV4-3 and J usage is TRBJ2-7, with 11 bases aligning to TRBD2. This CDR3 is built from 17 residues. Germline CDR1 reads LGHNA; CDR2 reads YSLEER. The V and J ends lost 2 bases and 2 bases, in that order; junction bases with no gene match: 8.

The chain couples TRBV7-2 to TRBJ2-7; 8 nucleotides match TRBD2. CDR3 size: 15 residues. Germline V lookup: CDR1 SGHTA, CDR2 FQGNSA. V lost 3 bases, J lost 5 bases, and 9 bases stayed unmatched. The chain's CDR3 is CASSFKLTGGDEQYF. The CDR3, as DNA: TGTGCCAGCAGCTTTAAGTTGACGGGAGGGGACGAGCAGTACTTC.

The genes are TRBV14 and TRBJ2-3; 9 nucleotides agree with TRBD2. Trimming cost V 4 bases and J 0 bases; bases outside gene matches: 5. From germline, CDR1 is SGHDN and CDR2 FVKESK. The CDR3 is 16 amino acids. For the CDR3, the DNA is TGTGCCAGCAGCCTTCCAGCGGGGGGAAGCACAGATACGCAGTATTTT. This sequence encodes CASSLPAGGSTDTQYF.

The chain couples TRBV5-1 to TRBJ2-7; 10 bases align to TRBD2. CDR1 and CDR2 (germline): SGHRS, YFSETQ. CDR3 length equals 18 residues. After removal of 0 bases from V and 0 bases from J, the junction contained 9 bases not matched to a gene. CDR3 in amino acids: CASSLAKGLARSSYEQYF. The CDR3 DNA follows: TGCGCCAGCAGCTTGGCCAAGGGACTAGCGAGGAGCTCCTACGAGCAGTACTTC.

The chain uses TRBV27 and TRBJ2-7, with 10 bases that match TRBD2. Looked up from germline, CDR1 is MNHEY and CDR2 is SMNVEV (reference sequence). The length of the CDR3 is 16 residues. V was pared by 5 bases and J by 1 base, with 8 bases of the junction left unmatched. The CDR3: CASSALTSGESYEQYF. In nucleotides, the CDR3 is TGTGCCAGCAGTGCCCTCACTAGCGGGGAATCCTACGAGCAGTACTTC.

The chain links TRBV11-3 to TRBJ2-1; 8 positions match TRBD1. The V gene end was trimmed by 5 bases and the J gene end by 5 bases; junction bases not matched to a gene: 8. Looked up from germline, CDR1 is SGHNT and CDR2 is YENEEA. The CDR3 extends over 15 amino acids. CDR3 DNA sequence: TGTGCCAGCAGCCAGACAGGGGCCTGGGACAATGAGCAGTTCTTC. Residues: CASSQTGAWDNEQFF.

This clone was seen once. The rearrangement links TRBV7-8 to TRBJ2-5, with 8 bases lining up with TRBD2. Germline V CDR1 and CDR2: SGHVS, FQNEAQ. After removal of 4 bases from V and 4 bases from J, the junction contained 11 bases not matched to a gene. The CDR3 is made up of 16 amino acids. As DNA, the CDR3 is TGTGCCAGCAGCTATAGGGGACTAGGGGACGGAGAGACCCAGTACTTC. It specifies CASSYRGLGDGETQYF.

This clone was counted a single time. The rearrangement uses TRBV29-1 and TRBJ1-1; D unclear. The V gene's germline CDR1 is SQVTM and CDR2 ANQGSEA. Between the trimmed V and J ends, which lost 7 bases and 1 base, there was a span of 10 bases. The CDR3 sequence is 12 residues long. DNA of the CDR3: TGCAGCGCCACCCGACAGAACACTGAAGCTTTCTTT. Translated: CSATRQNTEAFF. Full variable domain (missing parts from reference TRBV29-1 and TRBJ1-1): SAVISQKPSRDICQRGTSLTIQCQVDSQVTMMFWYRQQPGQSLTLIATANQGSEATYESGFVIDKFPISRPNLTFSTLTVSNMSPEDSSIYLCSATRQNTEAFFGQGTRLTVV.

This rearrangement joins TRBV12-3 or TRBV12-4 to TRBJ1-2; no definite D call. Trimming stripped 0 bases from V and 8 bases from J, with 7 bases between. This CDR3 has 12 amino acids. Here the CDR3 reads CASSLAVGGYTF. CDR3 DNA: TGTGCCAGCAGTTTAGCGGTCGGGGGCTACACCTTC.

The CDR3 DNA follows: TGTGCCAGCAGCGCCCTAGCAAATGAGCAGTTCTTC. This codes for CASSALANEQFF. The rearrangement joins TRBV9 to TRBJ2-1; perhaps TRBD2 as D (5 bases). The CDR3 totals 12 residues. CDR1 is SGDLS, CDR2 YYNGEE, per germline. The germline V and J ends were trimmed by 3 bases and 7 bases, with 8 bases remaining between them.

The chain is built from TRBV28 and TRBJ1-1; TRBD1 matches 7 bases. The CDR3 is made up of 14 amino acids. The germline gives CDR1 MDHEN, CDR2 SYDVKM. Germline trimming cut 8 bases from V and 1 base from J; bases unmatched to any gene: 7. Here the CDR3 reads CASLRQGRNTEAFF. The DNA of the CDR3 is TGTGCCAGCCTCCGACAGGGTAGGAACACTGAAGCTTTCTTT.

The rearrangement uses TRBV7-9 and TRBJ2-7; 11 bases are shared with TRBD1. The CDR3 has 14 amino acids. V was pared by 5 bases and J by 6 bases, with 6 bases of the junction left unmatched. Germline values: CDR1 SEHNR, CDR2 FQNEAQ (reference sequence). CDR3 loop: CASSPPGQGVEQYF. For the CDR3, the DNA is TGTGCCAGCAGCCCTCCGGGACAGGGGGTCGAGCAGTACTTC.

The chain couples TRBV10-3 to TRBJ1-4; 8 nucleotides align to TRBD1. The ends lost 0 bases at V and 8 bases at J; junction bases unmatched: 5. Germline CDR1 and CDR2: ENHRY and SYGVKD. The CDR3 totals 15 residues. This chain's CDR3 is CAISESRQGSEKLFF. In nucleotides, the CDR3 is TGTGCCATCAGTGAGTCCCGACAGGGGAGCGAAAAACTGTTTTTT.

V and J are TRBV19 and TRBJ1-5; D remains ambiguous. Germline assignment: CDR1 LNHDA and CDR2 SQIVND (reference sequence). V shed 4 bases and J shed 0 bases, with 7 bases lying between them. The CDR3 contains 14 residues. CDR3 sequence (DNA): TGTGCCAGTAGTACCGAGTATAGCAATCAGCCCCAGCATTTT. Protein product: CASSTEYSNQPQHF.

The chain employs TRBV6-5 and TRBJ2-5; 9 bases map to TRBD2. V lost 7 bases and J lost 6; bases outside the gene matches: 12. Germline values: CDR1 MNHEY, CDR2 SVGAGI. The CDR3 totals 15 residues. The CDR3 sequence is CASTAGASGVKTQYF. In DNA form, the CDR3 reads TGTGCCAGCACCGCAGGGGCTAGCGGGGTAAAGACCCAGTACTTC.

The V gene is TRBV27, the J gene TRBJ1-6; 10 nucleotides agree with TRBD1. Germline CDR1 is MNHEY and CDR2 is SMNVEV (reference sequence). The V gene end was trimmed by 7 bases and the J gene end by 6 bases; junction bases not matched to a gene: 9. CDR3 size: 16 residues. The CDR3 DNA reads TGTGCCAGCAACCGACAGGGGGCGAGACTTAATTCACCCCTCCACTTT. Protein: CASNRQGARLNSPLHF.

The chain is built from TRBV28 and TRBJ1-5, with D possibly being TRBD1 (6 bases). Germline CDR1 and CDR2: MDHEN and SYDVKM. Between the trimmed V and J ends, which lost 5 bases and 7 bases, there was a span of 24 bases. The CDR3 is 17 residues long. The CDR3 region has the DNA TGTGCCAGCAGTCTTATGACAGGATTGTCGACATCCCAGCCCCAGCATTTT. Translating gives CASSLMTGLSTSQPQHF.

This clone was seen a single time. For the CDR3, the DNA is TGTGCCAGCAAGACCGGACAGGGACCAAAGACCCAGTACTTC. Amino acids: CASKTGQGPKTQYF. The genes are TRBV2 and TRBJ2-5, with TRBD1 matching over 8 bases. Germline loops: CDR1 SNHLY, CDR2 FYNNEI. Trimming cost V 7 bases and J 6 bases; bases outside gene matches: 10. This CDR3 is built from 14 residues.

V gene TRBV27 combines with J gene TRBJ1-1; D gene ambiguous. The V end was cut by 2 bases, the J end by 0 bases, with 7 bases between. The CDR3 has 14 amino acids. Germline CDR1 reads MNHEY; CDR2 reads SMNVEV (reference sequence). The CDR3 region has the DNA TGTGCCAGCAGTTTAGGGCAGATGAACACTGAAGCTTTCTTT. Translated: CASSLGQMNTEAFF.

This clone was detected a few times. In DNA, the CDR3 is TGTGCCAGCAGTCCAGGACAGGGGGACTACGAGCAGTACTTC. As protein: CASSPGQGDYEQYF. V and J are TRBV6-5 and TRBJ2-7; 10 nucleotides agree with TRBD1. Germline loops: CDR1 MNHEY, CDR2 SVGAGI. The CDR3 loop spans 14 amino acids. The V gene end was trimmed by 5 bases and the J gene end by 3 bases; junction bases not matched to a gene: 4.

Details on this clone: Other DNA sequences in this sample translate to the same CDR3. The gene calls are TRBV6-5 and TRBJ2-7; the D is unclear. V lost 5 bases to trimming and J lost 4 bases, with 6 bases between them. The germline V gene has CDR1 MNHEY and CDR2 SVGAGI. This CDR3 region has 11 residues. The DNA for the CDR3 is TGTGCCAGCAGTCGCCTATACGAGCAGTACTTC. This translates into CASSRLYEQYF.

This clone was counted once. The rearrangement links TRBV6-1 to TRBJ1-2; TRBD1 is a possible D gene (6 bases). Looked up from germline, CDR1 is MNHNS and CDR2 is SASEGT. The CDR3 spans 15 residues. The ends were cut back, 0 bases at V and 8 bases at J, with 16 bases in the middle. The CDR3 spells CASSEAIEGGVGYTF. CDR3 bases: TGTGCCAGCAGTGAAGCAATCGAGGGGGGGGTCGGCTACACCTTC.

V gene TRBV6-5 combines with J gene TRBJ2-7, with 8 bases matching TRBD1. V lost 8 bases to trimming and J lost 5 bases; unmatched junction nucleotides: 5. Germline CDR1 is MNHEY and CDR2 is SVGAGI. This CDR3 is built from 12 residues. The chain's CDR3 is CASSGQGHEQYF. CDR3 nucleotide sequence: TGTGCCAGCTCAGGACAGGGCCACGAGCAGTACTTC.

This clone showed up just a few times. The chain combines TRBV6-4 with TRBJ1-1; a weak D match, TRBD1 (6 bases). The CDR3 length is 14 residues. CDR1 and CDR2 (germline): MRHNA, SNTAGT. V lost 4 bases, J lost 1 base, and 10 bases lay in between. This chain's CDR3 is CASSAGGGNTEAFF. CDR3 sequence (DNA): TGTGCCAGCAGTGCTGGGGGCGGGAACACTGAAGCTTTCTTT.

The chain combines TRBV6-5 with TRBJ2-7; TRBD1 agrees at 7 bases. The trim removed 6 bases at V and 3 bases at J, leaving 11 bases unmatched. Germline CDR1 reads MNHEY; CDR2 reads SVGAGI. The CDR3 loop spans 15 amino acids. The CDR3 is CASSPSGTASYEQYF. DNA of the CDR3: TGTGCCAGCAGCCCATCCGGGACAGCGAGCTACGAGCAGTACTTC.

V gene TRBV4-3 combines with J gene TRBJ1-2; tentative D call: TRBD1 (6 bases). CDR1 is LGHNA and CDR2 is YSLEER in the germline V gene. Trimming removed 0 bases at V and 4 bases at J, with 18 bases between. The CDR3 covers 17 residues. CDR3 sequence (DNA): TGCGCCAGCAGCCAAGAACCCCACCTGGGGGCGGGCTATGGCTACACCTTC. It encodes CASSQEPHLGAGYGYTF.

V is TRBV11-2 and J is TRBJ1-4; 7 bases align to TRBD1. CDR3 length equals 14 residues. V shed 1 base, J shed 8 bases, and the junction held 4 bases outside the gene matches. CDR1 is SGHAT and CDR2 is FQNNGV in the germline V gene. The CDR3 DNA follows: TGTGCCAGCAGCTTAGGAGGGGGCCGCGAAAAACTGTTTTTT. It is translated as CASSLGGGREKLFF.